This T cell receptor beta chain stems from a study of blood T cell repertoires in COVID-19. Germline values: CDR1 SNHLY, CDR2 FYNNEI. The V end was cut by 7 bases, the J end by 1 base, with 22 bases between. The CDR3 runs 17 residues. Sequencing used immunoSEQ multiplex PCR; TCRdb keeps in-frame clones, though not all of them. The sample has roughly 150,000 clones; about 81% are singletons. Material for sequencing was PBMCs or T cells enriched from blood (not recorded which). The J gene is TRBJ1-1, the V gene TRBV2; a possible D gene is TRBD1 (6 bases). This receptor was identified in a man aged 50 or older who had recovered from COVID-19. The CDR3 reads CASIGQRRYPENTEAFF. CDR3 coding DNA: TGTGCCAGCATAGGACAGCGTAGGTACCCAGAGAACACTGAAGCTTTCTTT.